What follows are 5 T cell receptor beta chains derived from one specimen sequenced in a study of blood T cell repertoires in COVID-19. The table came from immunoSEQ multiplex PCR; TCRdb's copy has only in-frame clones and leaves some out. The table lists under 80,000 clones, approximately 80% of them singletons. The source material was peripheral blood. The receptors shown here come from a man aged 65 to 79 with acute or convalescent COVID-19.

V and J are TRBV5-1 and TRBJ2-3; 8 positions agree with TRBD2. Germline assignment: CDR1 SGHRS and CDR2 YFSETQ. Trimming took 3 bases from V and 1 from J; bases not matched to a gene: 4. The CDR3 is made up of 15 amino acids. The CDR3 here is CASSSSLAGTDTQYF. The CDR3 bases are TGCGCCAGCAGCTCGTCACTAGCGGGCACAGATACGCAGTATTTT.

The CDR3 DNA reads TGTGCCAGCAGCCACAGGACAGGGTGGGACGGCTACACCTTC. It specifies CASSHRTGWDGYTF. The V and J genes are TRBV3-1 (or the pseudogene TRBV3-2) and TRBJ1-2; 8 bases are a match to TRBD1. The V segment lost 3 bases and the J segment 8 bases; nucleotides outside the gene matches: 8. The CDR3 has 14 amino acids. Germline assignment: CDR1 LGHDT and CDR2 YNNKEL (reference sequence).

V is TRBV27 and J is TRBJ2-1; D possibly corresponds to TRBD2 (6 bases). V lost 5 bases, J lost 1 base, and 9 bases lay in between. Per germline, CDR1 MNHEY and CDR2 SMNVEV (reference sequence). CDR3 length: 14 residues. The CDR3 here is CASSRSGSYNEQFF. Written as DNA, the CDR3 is TGTGCCAGCAGTCGTAGCGGATCCTACAATGAGCAGTTCTTC.

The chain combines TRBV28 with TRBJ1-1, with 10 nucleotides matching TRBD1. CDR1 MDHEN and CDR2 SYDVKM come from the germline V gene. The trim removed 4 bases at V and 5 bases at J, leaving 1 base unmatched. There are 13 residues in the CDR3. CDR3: CASSWTGGTEAFF. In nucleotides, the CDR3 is TGTGCCAGCAGTTGGACAGGGGGAACTGAAGCTTTCTTT.

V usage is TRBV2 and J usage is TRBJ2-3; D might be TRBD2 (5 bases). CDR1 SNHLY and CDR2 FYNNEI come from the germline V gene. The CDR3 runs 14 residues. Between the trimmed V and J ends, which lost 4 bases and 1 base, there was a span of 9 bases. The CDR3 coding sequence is TGTGCCAGCAGTGGACTAAGCGGCACAGATACGCAGTATTTT. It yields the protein CASSGLSGTDTQYF.